The present TCR beta chain was sequenced within a study of T cells in Graves' hyperthyroidism and ophthalmopathy. Each diagnosis drew on symptoms, thyroxine, TRAb, thyroid ultrasound and orbital computed tomography findings. This CDR3 is built from 14 residues. The V end was cut by 6 bases, the J end by 5 bases, with 17 bases between. Using RNA transcripts as the source, TCR beta CDR3 regions were amplified. During a first-round RT-PCR of the TCR CDR3, the HTBI primer set was used. TCRdb fed the multiplex PCR reads into MiXCR, producing one record per CDR3 protein. The repertoire holds a few hundred thousand distinct CDR3 sequences, with 15% to 19% as singletons. A remark on this clonotype: A much larger clone is a single base away; this may be a read error.

The specimen sequenced was blood. The receptor was isolated from a woman aged 25 to 45 with Graves' hyperthyroidism. This chain links TRBV12-3 or TRBV12-4 with TRBJ2-7; no clear D gene. CDR3 region: CASSIAVLDHEQYF. In DNA, the CDR3 is TGTGCCAGCAGCATTGCGGTATTGGACCACGAGCAGTACTTC.